The rows below give T cell receptor beta chains drawn from one sample of a study of cytomegalovirus exposure and HLA in healthy donors. Data came from immunoSEQ multiplex PCR; TCRdb stores just in-frame clones and leaves some out. The sample lists about 210,000 clones; over 80% were seen once. Sequencing was performed on PBMCs. Receptor source: a man aged 35 to 55 in good health and CMV-seropositive. Each CDR3 is given with its conserved first and last residue. The order of the fields is J gene, D gene, V gene, clone size, CDR3 DNA, CDR3 protein. A D gene is named only where the DNA matches it firmly. Size is omitted from some rows. Given values are once, few, many or a class for expanded clones.

TRBJ1-2,.,TRBV11-2,.,TGTGCCAGCAGCTCCCCAGGGGCGCGCGGCTATGGCTACACCTTC,CASSSPGARGYGYTF
TRBJ1-4,TRBD1,TRBV5-1,.,TGCGCCAGCAGCTTTGGACAGGGCCCTAATGAAAAACTGTTTTTT,CASSFGQGPNEKLFF
TRBJ2-7,TRBD1,TRBV7-9,few,TGTGCCAGCAGTACGGGACAGTCCTACGAGCAGTACTTC,CASSTGQSYEQYF
TRBJ1-1,.,TRBV7-9,.,TGTGCCAGCAGCTCTAGTGTTACTATGAACACTGAAGCTTTCTTT,CASSSSVTMNTEAFF
TRBJ1-2,.,TRBV5-5,.,TGTGCCAGCAGCTCCCCGAGCCTCGATGGCTACACCTTC,CASSSPSLDGYTF
TRBJ2-3,.,TRBV4-1,.,TGCGCCAGCAGCCAAGAGACAGCCAGCACAGATACGCAGTATTTT,CASSQETASTDTQYF
TRBJ1-5,.,TRBV6-5,.,TGTGCCAGCAGCTTACGGCGGGGTAATCAGCCCCAGCATTTT,CASSLRRGNQPQHF
TRBJ2-3,.,TRBV30,.,TGTGCCTTAGACCCCAGGGGGGCAGATACGCAGTATTTT,CALDPRGADTQYF
TRBJ1-2,.,TRBV18,.,TGTGCCAGCTCACCCGGTAGGGGCGACTATGGCTACACCTTC,CASSPGRGDYGYTF
TRBJ2-1,TRBD2,TRBV6-5,.,TGTGCCAGCAGTTACTCTTCCGGGAGGTTCAATGAGCAGTTCTTC,CASSYSSGRFNEQFF
TRBJ2-5,.,TRBV5-1,.,TGCGCCAGCAGCACCTCACAGTTGGAGACCCAGTACTTC,CASSTSQLETQYF
TRBJ2-1,.,TRBV19,.,TGTGCCAGTCACCCGGGAGCTGGGAATGAGCAGTTCTTC,CASHPGAGNEQFF
TRBJ2-1,TRBD2,TRBV7-9,.,TGTGCCAGCAGCACTCAGACTAGCGGGAGGTACAATGAGCAGTTCTTC,CASSTQTSGRYNEQFF
TRBJ1-1,.,TRBV9,.,TGTGCCAGCAGCGCGGACGGGGGGCCTCTTGAAGCTTTCTTT,CASSADGGPLEAFF
TRBJ2-1,TRBD2,TRBV19,.,TGTGCCAGTAGTTTCGGGGGAGGGCGTAATGAGCAGTTCTTC,CASSFGGGRNEQFF
TRBJ2-7,TRBD2,TRBV12-5,.,TGTGCTAGTGGTTTGTTCCGACTAGCGGGAGGTTCCGTCTCCTACGAGCAGTACTTC,CASGLFRLAGGSVSYEQYF
TRBJ2-1,.,TRBV29-1,.,TGCAGCGTGGCTACTAGCTACGAGCAGTTCTTC,CSVATSYEQFF
TRBJ2-7,.,TRBV7-2,.,TGTGCCAGCAGCTCCGCCGGGGGAGCCTACGAGCAGTACTTC,CASSSAGGAYEQYF
TRBJ1-4,.,TRBV9,.,TGTGCCAGCAGCGTATCCCACAGAGCCGAAAAACTGTTTTTT,CASSVSHRAEKLFF
TRBJ2-1,TRBD1,TRBV14,.,TGTGCCAGCAGCCTTGGACAGGGGGCAAAAAATGAGCAGTTCTTC,CASSLGQGAKNEQFF
TRBJ2-2,TRBD2,TRBV6-6,.,TGTGCCAGCAGCTACGAGGGAGGGGATGCCGGGGAGCTGTTTTTT,CASSYEGGDAGELFF
TRBJ1-4,.,TRBV6-5,.,TGTGCCAGCAGTTACTCGACTGGACAGCGAAATGAAAAACTGTTTTTT,CASSYSTGQRNEKLFF
TRBJ1-2,.,TRBV9,once,TGTGCCAGCAGCCAAGATGTGGGCGATGGCTACACCTTC,CASSQDVGDGYTF